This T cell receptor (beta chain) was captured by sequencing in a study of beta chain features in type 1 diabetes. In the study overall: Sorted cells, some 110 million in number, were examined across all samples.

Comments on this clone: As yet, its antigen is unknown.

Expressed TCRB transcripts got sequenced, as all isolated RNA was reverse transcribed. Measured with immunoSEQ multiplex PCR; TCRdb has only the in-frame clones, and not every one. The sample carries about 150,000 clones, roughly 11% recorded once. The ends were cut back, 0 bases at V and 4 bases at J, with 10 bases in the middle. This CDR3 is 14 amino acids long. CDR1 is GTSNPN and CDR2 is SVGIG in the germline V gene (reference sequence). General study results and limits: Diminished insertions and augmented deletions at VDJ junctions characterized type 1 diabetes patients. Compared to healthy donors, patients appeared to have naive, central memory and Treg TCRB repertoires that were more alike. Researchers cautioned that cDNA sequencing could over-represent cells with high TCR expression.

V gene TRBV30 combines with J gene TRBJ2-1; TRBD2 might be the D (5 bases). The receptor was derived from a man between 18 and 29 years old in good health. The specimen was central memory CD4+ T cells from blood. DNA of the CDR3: TGTGCCTGGAGTGTAGGCGGGCAGTACAATGAGCAGTTCTTC. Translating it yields CAWSVGGQYNEQFF. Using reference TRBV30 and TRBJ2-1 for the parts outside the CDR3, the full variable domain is SQTIHQWPATLVQPVGSPLSLECTVEGTSNPNLYWYRQAAGRGLQLLFYSVGIGQISSEVPQNLSASRPQDRQFILSSKKLLLSDSGFYLCAWSVGGQYNEQFFGPGTRLTVL.